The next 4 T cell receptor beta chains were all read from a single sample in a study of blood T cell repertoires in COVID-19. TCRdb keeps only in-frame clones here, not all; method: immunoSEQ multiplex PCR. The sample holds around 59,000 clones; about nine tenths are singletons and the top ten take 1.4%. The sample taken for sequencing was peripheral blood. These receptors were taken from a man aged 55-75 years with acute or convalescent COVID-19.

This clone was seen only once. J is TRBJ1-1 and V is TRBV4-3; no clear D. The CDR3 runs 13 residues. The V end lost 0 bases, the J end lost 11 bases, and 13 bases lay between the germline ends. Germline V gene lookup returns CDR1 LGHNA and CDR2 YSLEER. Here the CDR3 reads CASSQDRRWRAFF. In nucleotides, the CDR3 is TGCGCCAGCAGCCAAGATCGTCGGTGGAGGGCTTTCTTT.

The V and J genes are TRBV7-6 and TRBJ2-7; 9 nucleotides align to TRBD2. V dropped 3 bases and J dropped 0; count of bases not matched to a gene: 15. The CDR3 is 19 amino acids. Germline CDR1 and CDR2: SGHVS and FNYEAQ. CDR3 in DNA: TGTGCCAGCAGCTTGTTCCCCTTAGCTGGTAGCGGGAGCTCCTACGAGCAGTACTTC. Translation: CASSLFPLAGSGSSYEQYF.

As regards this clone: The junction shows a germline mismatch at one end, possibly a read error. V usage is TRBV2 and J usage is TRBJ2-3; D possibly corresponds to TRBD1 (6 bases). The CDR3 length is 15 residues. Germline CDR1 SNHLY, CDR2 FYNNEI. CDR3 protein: CAGRPQGRPTDTQYF. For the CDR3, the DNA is TGTGCCGGCAGACCCCAGGGGCGGCCCACAGATACGCAGTATTTT.

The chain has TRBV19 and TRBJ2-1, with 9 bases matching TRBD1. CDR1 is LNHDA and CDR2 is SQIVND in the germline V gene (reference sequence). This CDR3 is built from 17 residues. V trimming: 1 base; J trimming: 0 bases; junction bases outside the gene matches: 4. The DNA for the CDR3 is TGTGCCAGTAGTATAGGCCCGACAGGGGGCTCCTACAATGAGCAGTTCTTC. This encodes CASSIGPTGGSYNEQFF. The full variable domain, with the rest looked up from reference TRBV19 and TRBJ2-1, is DGGITQSPKYLFRKEGQNVTLSCEQNLNHDAMYWYRQDPGQGLRLIYYSQIVNDFQKGDIAEGYSVSREKKESFPLTVTSAQKNPTAFYLCASSIGPTGGSYNEQFFGPGTRLTVL.